These T cell receptor beta chains were read from a single sample in a study of T cell clonotyping in hematopoietic cell transplantation. TCRdb's table, derived via immunoSEQ multiplex PCR, lists solely in-frame clones and lacks some. The sample includes tens of thousands of clones, roughly 94% of them seen just once. Sequenced material: peripheral blood mononuclear cells. The receptors originated from a woman between 45 and 60 years old in good health. Some clones in this sample may be carry-over from other donors' samples. CDR3s include the opening cysteine and the closing phenylalanine or tryptophan. The D gene is left open where the match is weak.

j_call v_call d_call cdr3_aa cdr3_nt
TRBJ1-5 TRBV19 - CASRGNGPYSNQPQHF TGTGCCAGTAGAGGGAATGGACCGTATAGCAATCAGCCCCAGCATTTT
TRBJ1-1 TRBV7-9 - CASSPRGGRVAFF TGTGCCAGCAGCCCCCGGGGTGGAAGAGTGGCTTTCTTT
TRBJ1-2 TRBV7-2 - CASSFGRNYGYTF TGTGCCAGCAGCTTCGGGCGGAACTATGGCTACACCTTC
TRBJ1-2 TRBV10-3 - CAISETNGNDGYTF TGTGCCATCAGTGAGACCAACGGGAACGATGGCTACACCTTC
TRBJ2-5 TRBV7-7 TRBD1 CASSIGTARETQYF TGTGCCAGCAGCATTGGGACAGCCCGAGAGACCCAGTACTTC
TRBJ2-2 TRBV10-1 TRBD2 CASSESAGGPTTGELFF TGCGCCAGCAGTGAGTCAGCGGGGGGGCCGACTACCGGGGAGCTGTTTTTT
TRBJ1-1 TRBV19 TRBD1 CASSSSGGARDTEAFF TGTGCCAGTAGTAGTTCAGGGGGCGCGAGGGACACTGAAGCTTTCTTT
TRBJ2-2 TRBV27 TRBD2 CASSPWGGTNTGELFF TGTGCCAGCAGCCCTTGGGGAGGGACGAACACCGGGGAGCTGTTTTTT
TRBJ2-6 TRBV7-9 - CASSLRQAGSGANVLTF TGTGCCAGCAGCTTAAGACAGGCGGGGTCTGGGGCCAACGTCCTGACTTTC
TRBJ2-7 TRBV5-4 - CASSLEQATYEQYF TGTGCCAGCAGCTTGGAACAGGCCACCTACGAGCAGTACTTC
TRBJ2-3 TRBV5-1 - CASSETDTQYF TGCGCCAGCAGCGAGACAGATACGCAGTATTTT
TRBJ1-3 TRBV11-3 - CASSFAGNSGNTIYF TGTGCCAGCAGCTTCGCAGGGAACTCTGGAAACACCATATATTTT
TRBJ2-2 TRBV6-5 TRBD2 CASSLAEATGELFF TGTGCCAGCAGTCTAGCGGAGGCCACCGGGGAGCTGTTTTTT
TRBJ2-3 TRBV7-3 TRBD1 CASSLTGQGATDTQYF TGTGCCAGCAGCTTAACGGGGCAGGGGGCCACAGATACGCAGTATTTT
TRBJ2-3 TRBV19 - CASSIESSGRSTDTQYF TGTGCCAGTAGTATCGAGTCGAGCGGGCGTAGCACAGATACGCAGTATTTT
TRBJ1-5 TRBV6-1 - CASRFGGSNQPQHF TGTGCCAGCAGGTTCGGGGGGAGCAATCAGCCCCAGCATTTT
TRBJ2-6 TRBV19 - CASSSRGNSGANVLTF TGTGCCAGTAGTTCCAGGGGCAACTCTGGGGCCAACGTCCTGACTTTC
TRBJ1-1 TRBV10-1 - CASSPLKAGCNKMNTEAFF TGCGCCAGCAGTCCCCTGAAGGCGGGATGCAACAAAATGAACACTGAAGCTTTCTTT
TRBJ1-1 TRBV2 - CASVSDLNTEAFF TGTGCCAGCGTCTCGGATTTGAACACTGAAGCTTTCTTT
TRBJ1-1 TRBV5-1 - CASSLAWGPNTEAFF TGCGCCAGCAGCTTGGCCTGGGGGCCGAACACTGAAGCTTTCTTT
TRBJ2-6 TRBV19 - CASSISGSPDRANVLTF TGTGCCAGTAGTATTAGCGGTTCCCCTGATAGGGCCAACGTCCTGACTTTC
TRBJ1-5 TRBV28 TRBD1 CASRMTGGRDQPQHF TGTGCCAGCAGGATGACAGGGGGCAGGGATCAGCCCCAGCATTTT